This entry concerns a single T cell receptor (beta chain). What it recognizes is unknown. Per germline, CDR1 LGHNA and CDR2 YNFKEQ. This CDR3 spans 16 amino acids. V lost 1 base, J lost 6 bases, and 17 bases lay in between. The data were taken from a study of cytomegalovirus exposure and HLA in healthy donors. The study ran its PCR with 60 Vbeta and 13 Jbeta primers. Per the study methods: A follow-up analysis tallied 86 million or so unique TCR beta chains, roughly 11 million shared. Measured with immunoSEQ multiplex PCR; TCRdb has only the in-frame clones, and not every one. The V and J calls and clone size were taken over from that table, and D and trimming were inferred from the DNA. In the table there are under 250,000 clones, about 88% of which are singletons. Whole-study results and caveats: In a later analysis, TCR association rates varied by HLA locus: DRB1 most, HLA-C fewest. There were some public TCRs occurring in many donors, but most TCR sequences were rare. Sequencing depth roughly uniform across donors was assumed in presence/absence analyses.

This TCR was recovered from a girl aged 2-15 years in good health and CMV-seronegative. The rearrangement links TRBV4-2 to TRBJ2-3; D not resolved. Material: PBMCs. This chain's CDR3 is CASSQASYPAADTQYF. The DNA for the CDR3 is TGTGCCAGCAGCCAAGCCTCGTATCCCGCCGCGGATACGCAGTATTTT.